This TCR beta chain was documented in a study of CD8 T cells in Susac syndrome. RNA, at roughly 0.5 to 1 ug, was reverse transcribed with random hexamers. TCRdb called the immunoSEQ multiplex PCR reads again in MiXCR, with one record for every CDR3 protein. This table holds roughly 190,000 distinct CDR3 sequences, approximately 93% found once. The sequence was collected from a human donor in good health. The sequencing sample was made of CD4+ T cells from PBMCs.

CDR3 residues: CAIRGRADNSPLHF. CDR3 in DNA: TGTGCCATCAGGGGACGGGCCGATAATTCACCCCTCCACTTT. V gene TRBV10-3 combines with J gene TRBJ1-6, with D perhaps matching TRBD1 (5 bases). This CDR3 region has 14 residues. Germline V lookup: CDR1 ENHRY, CDR2 SYGVKD. Trimming left V 6 bases short and J 5 bases short, with 11 bases between.